These 23 T cell receptor beta chains came from one sample sequenced in a study of cytomegalovirus exposure and HLA in healthy donors. The PCR had 60 Vbeta and 13 Jbeta primers. Sequencing used immunoSEQ multiplex PCR; TCRdb keeps in-frame clones, though not all of them. Its clone listing holds roughly 100,000 clones. Material: PBMCs. The receptors come from a man aged 40-49 years in good health and CMV-seronegative.

The chain couples TRBV30 to TRBJ1-6; TRBD1 matches at 9 bases. CDR3 length: 17 residues. V trimming: 0 bases; J trimming: 7 bases; junction bases outside the gene matches: 10. Germline CDR1 GTSNPN, CDR2 SVGIG (reference sequence). In DNA, the CDR3 is TGTGCCTGGAGTGTTGCTACCCCCGGGACAGGGAATTCACCCCTCCACTTT. The encoded protein is CAWSVATPGTGNSPLHF.

The genes are TRBV19 and TRBJ1-2; 8 bases are a match to TRBD1. The CDR3 is made up of 15 amino acids. Trimming removed 9 bases from V and 4 bases from J; junction bases left unmatched: 13. Germline V gene data show CDR1 as LNHDA and CDR2 as SQIVND (reference sequence). The CDR3 region has the DNA TGTGCCAGCAAAGATTCCAGGGGGCGCCCCTATGGCTACACCTTC. Translating it yields CASKDSRGRPYGYTF.

The V gene is TRBV19, the J gene TRBJ2-5, with D maybe TRBD2 (6 bases). There are 15 residues in the CDR3. Germline V gene sequence: CDR1 LNHDA, CDR2 SQIVND (reference sequence). Trimming pared 3 bases from V and 4 bases from J, leaving 15 bases between. The DNA for the CDR3 is TGTGCCAGTAGTATGGACGGGAGACGGGGAGAGACCCAGTACTTC. Translating gives CASSMDGRRGETQYF.

The V call is TRBV19, the J call TRBJ2-1, with 14 bases fitting TRBD2. Germline V lookup: CDR1 LNHDA, CDR2 SQIVND (reference sequence). Trimming cost V 2 bases and J 7 bases; bases outside gene matches: 4. The CDR3 sequence is 16 residues long. For the CDR3, the DNA is TGTGCCAGTAGTATACAGGGACTAGCGGGGGTTAATGAGCAGTTCTTC. Protein: CASSIQGLAGVNEQFF.

V gene TRBV7-9 combines with J gene TRBJ1-1; weak D call: TRBD1 (5 bases). Trimming took 2 bases from V and 4 from J, leaving 8 bases between them. This CDR3 has 13 amino acids. CDR1 and CDR2 from the germline V gene are SEHNR and FQNEAQ (reference sequence). The CDR3: CASSLSRVTEAFF. The CDR3 DNA reads as TGTGCCAGCAGCTTATCCAGGGTCACTGAAGCTTTCTTT.

This rearrangement joins TRBV15 to TRBJ1-1, with 8 positions matching TRBD1. This CDR3 comprises 16 residues. CDR1 and CDR2 from the germline V gene are LNHNV and YYDKDF (reference sequence). J was trimmed by 4 bases and V by 2 bases; bases with no gene match: 9. In DNA, the CDR3 is TGTGCCACCAGCAGACTTACTGGGACAGGTGGCACTGAAGCTTTCTTT. Translating it yields CATSRLTGTGGTEAFF.

This chain links TRBV6-6 with TRBJ1-1; D is perhaps TRBD1 (6 bases). V lost 0 bases to trimming and J lost 2 bases, with 10 bases between them. The CDR3 is made up of 15 amino acids. CDR1 is MNHNY, CDR2 SVGAGI, per germline (reference sequence). CDR3 coding DNA: TGTGCCAGCAGTTACTCTCCCAGGGGTAACACTGAAGCTTTCTTT. Encoded protein: CASSYSPRGNTEAFF.

V gene TRBV18 combines with J gene TRBJ2-7, with D uncertain. Looked up from germline, CDR1 is KGHSH and CDR2 is LQKENI. The CDR3 totals 15 residues. Trimming left V 6 bases short and J 2 bases short, with 17 bases between. In DNA form, the CDR3 reads TGTGCCAGCTCGCCCGCGGCCGGCCCAGCCTACGAGCAGTACTTC. This sequence encodes CASSPAAGPAYEQYF.

CDR3 region: CASSEQGRDTEAFF. CDR3 DNA: TGTGCCAGCAGCGAACAGGGTAGGGACACTGAAGCTTTCTTT. V and J are TRBV6-5 and TRBJ1-1; tentatively, D is TRBD1 (6 bases). This CDR3 spans 14 amino acids. Trimming removed 6 bases from V and 3 bases from J, with 14 bases in between. Looked up from germline, CDR1 is MNHEY and CDR2 is SVGAGI.

The V and J genes are TRBV5-1 and TRBJ2-5; 9 bases are a match to TRBD1. The J call may be faulty, since TRBJ2-7 better matches the DNA end. The V gene's germline CDR1 is SGHRS and CDR2 YFSETQ. CDR3 length: 14 amino acids. The CDR3 nucleotides are TGCGCCAGCAGCCCCGGGGACAGGGTGCGCGAGCAGTACTTC. Translating it yields CASSPGDRVREQYF.

J is TRBJ1-1 and V is TRBV10-2; 8 bases are a match to TRBD1. J gave up 4 bases and V 5 bases, and 0 bases lay outside the gene matches. This CDR3 contains 12 residues. Per the germline V gene, CDR1 is WSHSY and CDR2 is SAAADI. CDR3 bases: TGCGCCAGCAGTACAGGGGGCACTGAAGCTTTCTTT. This gives the protein CASSTGGTEAFF.

This chain uses TRBV5-4 with TRBJ2-2; weak D call: TRBD2 (6 bases). Germline assignment: CDR1 SGHNT and CDR2 YYREEE (reference sequence). Trimming removed 4 bases at V and 0 bases at J, with 13 bases between. The CDR3 is 16 residues long. Here the CDR3 reads CASSLLASTNTGELFF. CDR3 in DNA: TGTGCCAGCAGCCTTCTAGCGAGCACGAACACCGGGGAGCTGTTTTTT. Variable domain in full (rest from reference TRBV5-4 and TRBJ2-2): ETGVTQSPTHLIKTRGQQVTLRCSSQSGHNTVSWYQQALGQGPQFIFQYYREEENGRGNFPPRFSGLQFPNYSSELNVNALELDDSALYLCASSLLASTNTGELFFGEGSRLTVL.

V and J are TRBV4-3 and TRBJ2-7; tentative D call: TRBD1 (6 bases). Germline CDR1 and CDR2: LGHNA and YSLEER. The CDR3 contains 13 residues. V was shortened by 1 base and J by 9 bases, with 13 bases between the two germline ends. The DNA of the CDR3 is TGCGCCAGCAGCCAAGGGAATGGACAGACGCAGTACTTC. Its protein product is CASSQGNGQTQYF.

This chain links TRBV19 with TRBJ2-3; a weak D match, TRBD1 (6 bases). Trimming pared 1 base from V and 1 base from J, leaving 12 bases between. The CDR3 length is 16 residues. Germline loops: CDR1 LNHDA, CDR2 SQIVND (reference sequence). CDR3 sequence: CASSIAKDRRTDTQYF. DNA for the CDR3: TGTGCCAGTAGTATAGCCAAGGACAGACGCACAGATACGCAGTATTTT.

V usage is TRBV25-1 and J usage is TRBJ1-2; D may be TRBD1 (6 bases). The CDR3 totals 13 residues. The germline gives CDR1 MGHDK, CDR2 SYGVNS. V was trimmed by 3 bases and J by 6 bases, leaving 11 bases between them. The chain's CDR3 is CASSDYRDDGYTF. The CDR3 DNA is TGTGCCAGCAGTGACTACAGGGACGATGGCTACACCTTC.

The chain carries TRBV5-4 and TRBJ2-7; D ambiguous. Trimming shortened V by 0 bases and J by 7 bases, and 14 bases separated the two germline ends. The CDR3 totals 14 residues. Germline-derived CDR1 and CDR2 are SGHNT and YYREEE (reference sequence). The CDR3 coding sequence is TGTGCCAGCAGCTTGGGACTTCGGTCTTCAGAGCAGTACTTC. Its translation: CASSLGLRSSEQYF.

The chain uses TRBV18 and TRBJ2-7, with D possibly being TRBD1 (5 bases). The germline V and J ends were trimmed by 3 bases and 4 bases, with 22 bases remaining between them. This CDR3 spans 17 amino acids. Germline CDR1 and CDR2: KGHSH and LQKENI. The DNA for the CDR3 is TGTGCCAGCTCACCGGGCGTGGCAGGGTCGACCGGGTACGAGCAGTACTTC. Translation: CASSPGVAGSTGYEQYF.

The chain combines TRBV5-3 with TRBJ2-7, with 12 bases lining up with TRBD1. TRBV5-3 is sorted into the ORF group, with uncertain function. J lost 7 bases, V lost 1 base, and 9 bases had no gene match. This CDR3 region has 16 residues. CDR3 nucleotide sequence: TGTGCCAGAAGCTTGAGGTGGGGACAGGGGGCGAGGGAGCAGTACTTC. As protein: CARSLRWGQGAREQYF.

The chain couples TRBV27 to TRBJ1-1, with unresolved D. CDR1 and CDR2 (germline): MNHEY, SMNVEV (reference sequence). V lost 5 bases and J 3 bases, leaving 22 bases between the germline ends. The CDR3 covers 17 residues. CDR3 residues: CASSQYGPRWAHTEAFF. The DNA for the CDR3 is TGTGCCAGCAGTCAATATGGCCCCCGGTGGGCGCACACTGAAGCTTTCTTT.

CDR3 loop: CASSLQGNTGELFF. In nucleotides, the CDR3 is TGTGCCAGCAGCCTTCAGGGGAACACCGGGGAGCTGTTTTTT. The chain carries TRBV14 and TRBJ2-2; D is perhaps TRBD1 (5 bases). CDR1 and CDR2 (germline): SGHDN, FVKESK. CDR3 length: 14 residues. Trimming removed 4 bases at V and 1 base at J, with 7 bases between.

The chain has TRBV7-9 and TRBJ1-3, with 7 bases identical to TRBD2. The better agreement between TRBJ2-2 and the DNA end casts doubt on the J call. Germline V gene data show CDR1 as SEHNR and CDR2 as FQNEAQ (reference sequence). The CDR3 covers 16 residues. CDR3 sequence reads: CASSLVAGSNTGELFF. CDR3 bases: TGTGCCAGCAGCTTAGTAGCGGGTTCGAACACCGGGGAGCTGTTTTTT.

The rearrangement joins TRBV18 to TRBJ2-5; a weak D match, TRBD1 (5 bases). The J call may not be correct, given that the DNA end is closer to TRBJ2-7. Germline CDR1 reads KGHSH; CDR2 reads LQKENI. The CDR3 has 15 amino acids. CDR3 nucleotides: TGTGCCAGCTCTAGGGGCAGGGCTAACTCCTACGAGCAGTACTTC. Protein: CASSRGRANSYEQYF.

This chain links TRBV5-4 with TRBJ2-7, with D maybe TRBD2 (7 bases). In germline, CDR1 is SGHNT, CDR2 YYREEE (reference sequence). Trimming pared 4 bases from V and 2 bases from J, leaving 16 bases between. The CDR3 loop spans 15 amino acids. CDR3 DNA: TGTGCCAGCAGCGCGGCCGAGGGGGGGACCTACGAGCAGTACTTC. Encoded protein: CASSAAEGGTYEQYF.